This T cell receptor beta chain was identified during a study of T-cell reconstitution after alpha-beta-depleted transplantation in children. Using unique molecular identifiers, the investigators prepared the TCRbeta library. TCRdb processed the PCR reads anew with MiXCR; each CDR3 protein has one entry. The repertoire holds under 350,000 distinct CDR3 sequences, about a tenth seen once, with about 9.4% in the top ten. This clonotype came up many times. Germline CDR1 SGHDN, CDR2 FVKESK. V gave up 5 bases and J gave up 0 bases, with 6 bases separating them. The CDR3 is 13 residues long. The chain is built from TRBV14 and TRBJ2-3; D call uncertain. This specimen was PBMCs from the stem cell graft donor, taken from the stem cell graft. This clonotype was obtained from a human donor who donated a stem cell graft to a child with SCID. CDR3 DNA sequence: TGTGCCAGCAGCTCCCCTAGCACAGATACGCAGTATTTT. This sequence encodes CASSSPSTDTQYF.